Below are 27 T cell receptor beta chains sequenced from a single sample in a study of T cell clonality in common variable immunodeficiency. TCRdb keeps only in-frame clones here, not all; method: immunoSEQ multiplex PCR. The counts give some 64,000 clones, none of them seen only once; about 1.7% is held by the top ten. The source material was peripheral blood mononuclear cells. The receptors here all came from a person between 18 and 69 years old in good health.

Comments on this clone: The read ends 3 residues before the CDR3 terminus; that terminus is restored from the germline J gene. V usage is TRBV7-9 and J usage is TRBJ2-7, with D maybe TRBD2 (6 bases). With 0 bases removed from V and 5 bases from J, the gap between germline ends came to 8 bases. CDR1 is SEHNR, CDR2 FQNEAQ, per germline (reference sequence). CDR3 length: 13 residues. CDR3 sequence reads: CASSLAWGDEQYF. CDR3 DNA, as far as it was read: TGTGCCAGCAGCTTAGCATGGGGGGACGAG.

In the case of this clone: The read terminates 3 residues ahead of where the CDR3 ends, so the germline J gene completes it. The rearrangement uses TRBV13 and TRBJ2-7, with a tentative D call TRBD1 (6 bases). This CDR3 spans 15 amino acids. CDR1 and CDR2 (germline): PRHDT, FYEKMQ (reference sequence). The V end lost 0 bases, the J end lost 1 base, and 10 bases lay between the germline ends. The part of the CDR3 DNA that was read is TGTGCCAGCAGCTTAGGCCTAGGGGGATCCTACGAG. Protein sequence: CASSLGLGGSYE. The CDR3 in full is CASSLGLGGSYEQYF. Filled out from reference TRBV13 and TRBJ2-7, the complete variable domain reads AAGVIQSPRHLIKEKRETATLKCYPIPRHDTVYWYQQGPGQDPQFLISFYEKMQSDKGSIPDRFSAQQFSDYHSELNMSSLELGDSALYFCASSLGLGGSYEQYFGPGTRLTVT.

In its sample, this clone was seen many times. The CDR3 end falls 3 residues outside the read, so it is completed with the germline J gene. The rearrangement links TRBV6-1 to TRBJ1-5; 9 bases match TRBD1. CDR3 size: 16 residues. CDR1 and CDR2 (germline): MNHNS, SASEGT. V was clipped by 6 bases and J by 6 bases; unmatched bases: 12. The part of the CDR3 DNA that was read is TGTGCCAGCAGAGAAACAGGGGGCGCACTTGGTCAGCCC. Translation: CASRETGGALGQP. The full CDR3 sequence reads CASRETGGALGQPQHF.

This clone was recorded at least ten times. The read ends 3 residues shy of where the CDR3 ends; the end is completed using the germline J gene. The V call is TRBV18, the J call TRBJ1-1, with D perhaps matching TRBD1 (5 bases). Germline V gene data show CDR1 as KGHSH and CDR2 as LQKENI. This CDR3 is built from 15 residues. Deletions cut 0 bases from V and 6 bases from J, with 14 bases between. CDR3 in amino acids: CASSPPSDRRAEAFF. The part of the CDR3 DNA that was read is TGTGCCAGCTCACCACCGAGCGACAGAAGAGCTGAA.

This clone was seen many times. The sequenced fragment ends 3 residues before the CDR3 boundary, so the rest is inferred from the germline J gene. The genes are TRBV7-3 and TRBJ1-2, with D unresolved. Germline CDR1 reads SGHTA; CDR2 reads FQGTGA. Deletions cut 5 bases from V and 3 bases from J, with 10 bases between. This CDR3 has 13 amino acids. CDR3 residues: CASSSGADYGYTF. CDR3 DNA, as far as it was read: TGTGCCAGCAGCAGCGGTGCCGACTATGGC.

This clone was counted many times. The read ends 3 residues before the CDR3 terminus; that terminus is restored from the germline J gene. This chain connects TRBV27 to TRBJ1-5; D possibly corresponds to TRBD1 (5 bases). The CDR3 consists of 14 residues. CDR1 is MNHEY, CDR2 SMNVEV, per germline (reference sequence). V lost 0 bases and J 7 bases, leaving 10 bases between the germline ends. The DNA read from the CDR3 is TGTGCCAGCAGTTTATCCCAGGGTATCCAGCCC. Amino acids: CASSLSQGIQP. The full CDR3 reads CASSLSQGIQPQHF.

This clone has a handful of counts. The read stops 3 residues short of the end of the CDR3; the missing end is completed from the germline J gene. The gene calls are TRBV5-4 and TRBJ2-7, with 10 bases identical to TRBD1. The CDR3 extends over 15 amino acids. V lost 4 bases and J lost 6; bases outside the gene matches: 10. CDR1 SGHNT and CDR2 YYREEE come from the germline V gene (reference sequence). The CDR3 DNA, read in part, is TGTGCCAGCAGCCCGAACACGGGACAGGGGAGCGAG. Its protein is CASSPNTGQGSE. The entire CDR3 reads CASSPNTGQGSEQYF. The whole variable domain, remainder taken from reference TRBV5-4 and TRBJ2-7, is ETGVTQSPTHLIKTRGQQVTLRCSSQSGHNTVSWYQQALGQGPQFIFQYYREEENGRGNFPPRFSGLQFPNYSSELNVNALELDDSALYLCASSPNTGQGSEQYFGPGTRLTVT.

The table lists this clone with many counts. The read falls 3 residues short of the CDR3 end, and the missing part is taken from the germline J gene. This rearrangement joins TRBV7-8 to TRBJ2-1; D perhaps matches TRBD2 (6 bases). Trimming left V 1 base short and J 9 bases short, with 13 bases between. The germline V gene has CDR1 SGHVS and CDR2 FQNEAQ. This CDR3 comprises 14 residues. The CDR3 bases that were read are TGTGCCAGCAGCTTAGGAAACTGGGACTCTGAG. This encodes CASSLGNWDSE. Given in full, the CDR3 is CASSLGNWDSEQFF.

This clone was found many times. With the read ending 3 residues before the CDR3 end, the germline J gene is used to fill in that end. This chain joins TRBV20-1 and TRBJ1-2; weak D call: TRBD1 (5 bases). Trimming took off 0 bases at V and 3 bases at J, with 11 bases between the two ends. This CDR3 spans 14 amino acids. Germline CDR1 and CDR2: DFQATT and SNEGSKA (reference sequence). CDR3 sequence reads: CSAREGGKDYGYTF. CDR3 bases read: TGCAGTGCTAGAGAGGGGGGGAAGGACTATGGC.

This clone was seen ten or more times. The read gets to within 3 residues of the CDR3 end, and the germline J gene fills in the rest. The V call is TRBV30, the J call TRBJ1-2; D remains unclear. The CDR3 has 13 residues. V lost 4 bases and J 7 bases, leaving 16 bases between the germline ends. CDR1 is GTSNPN and CDR2 is SVGIG in the germline V gene (reference sequence). Incomplete CDR3 DNA: TGTGCCTGGATCACCCAACCCCTAGGTGGC. It specifies CAWITQPLGG. The full CDR3 protein reads CAWITQPLGGYTF.

This clone was detected ten times or more. The read gets to within 3 residues of the CDR3 end, and the germline J gene fills in the rest. This chain uses TRBV5-4 with TRBJ2-7, with 7 bases aligning to TRBD1. The CDR3 runs to 14 residues. V lost 3 bases, J lost 3 bases, and 6 bases stayed unmatched. Per germline, CDR1 SGHNT and CDR2 YYREEE (reference sequence). The CDR3 loop is CASSWQGVIYEQYF. The CDR3 bases that were read are TGTGCCAGCAGCTGGCAGGGGGTTATCTACGAG.

This clone was counted at least ten times. The read halts 3 residues ahead of the CDR3 end, with the missing end drawn from the germline J gene. The V and J genes are TRBV7-2 and TRBJ2-5; 7 nucleotides align to TRBD2. CDR3 size: 15 residues. The germline V gene encodes CDR1 SGHTA and CDR2 FQGNSA. Unmatched junction bases numbered 12, after V lost 6 bases and J lost 5 bases. The CDR3 sequence: CASRSRTSRDETQYF. Partial CDR3 DNA: TGTGCCAGCAGATCTCGGACTAGTCGGGATGAGACC. Full variable domain (outside the CDR3, taken from reference TRBV7-2 and TRBJ2-5): GAGVSQSPSNKVTEKGKDVELRCDPISGHTALYWYRQSLGQGLEFLIYFQGNSAPDKSGLPSDRFSAERTGGSVSTLTIQRTQQEDSAVYLCASRSRTSRDETQYFGPGTRLLVL.

This clone was observed at least ten times. CDR3 region: CASSGQGLDTEAFF. The sequenced CDR3 bases are TGTGCCAGCAGTGGACAGGGGCTGGACACTGAA. The gene calls are TRBV6-2 or TRBV6-3 and TRBJ1-1, with 9 bases identical to TRBD1. The CDR3 end is not reached by the read, which stops 3 residues before it; the germline J gene fills it in. Germline V gene data show CDR1 as MNHEY and CDR2 as SVGEGT. The junction had 4 bases not matched to a gene; V was cut back by 5 bases and J by 3 bases. The CDR3 runs to 14 residues.

In its sample, this clone was seen many times. With the read ending 3 residues before the CDR3 end, the germline J gene is used to fill in that end. The chain links TRBV11-2 to TRBJ2-7; no clear D gene. CDR3 length: 13 amino acids. V shed 0 bases and J shed 6 bases, with 9 bases lying between them. The germline V gene encodes CDR1 SGHAT and CDR2 FQNNGV. The DNA read from the CDR3 is TGTGCCAGCAGCTTAGACAGGCTCCGCGAG. Amino acid sequence: CASSLDRLRE. The whole CDR3 sequence is CASSLDRLREQYF.

Many counts were recorded for this clone. The read ends 3 residues shy of where the CDR3 ends; the end is completed using the germline J gene. This chain joins TRBV9 and TRBJ2-7; D may be TRBD2 (5 bases). With 4 bases removed from V and 0 bases from J, the gap between germline ends came to 14 bases. The CDR3 consists of 15 residues. Germline assignment: CDR1 SGDLS and CDR2 YYNGEE. CDR3 in amino acids: CASSLSGIPSYEQYF. CDR3 DNA (partial): TGTGCCAGCAGCCTCAGCGGCATCCCCTCCTACGAG.

Concerning this clone itself: A much larger clone sits a single nucleotide away, making a read error possible. Read coverage stops 3 residues before the CDR3 terminus; the germline J gene supplies the remainder. This chain links TRBV18 with TRBJ2-1; 7 bases are shared with TRBD2. Germline V gene data show CDR1 as KGHSH and CDR2 as LQKENI. The V and J ends lost 6 bases and 7 bases, in that order; junction bases with no gene match: 15. The CDR3 contains 16 residues. CDR3 bases read: TGTGCCAGCTCCCGCTCGGGGGGATCCGCCGGGAATGAG. Translation gives CASSRSGGSAGNE. The full CDR3 reads CASSRSGGSAGNEQFF.

This clone was detected many times. The read stops 3 residues short of the end of the CDR3; the missing end is completed from the germline J gene. The V gene is TRBV19, the J gene TRBJ2-1, with a tentative D call TRBD1 (6 bases). The CDR3 is 14 residues long. Per germline, CDR1 LNHDA and CDR2 SQIVND (reference sequence). V lost 6 bases and J 6 bases, leaving 15 bases between the germline ends. CDR3 sequence: CASRSYGGTNEQFF. Incomplete CDR3 DNA: TGTGCCAGTAGGTCATATGGGGGCACCAATGAG. Full variable domain (rest looked up from reference TRBV19 and TRBJ2-1): DGGITQSPKYLFRKEGQNVTLSCEQNLNHDAMYWYRQDPGQGLRLIYYSQIVNDFQKGDIAEGYSVSREKKESFPLTVTSAQKNPTAFYLCASRSYGGTNEQFFGPGTRLTVL.

There are many counts of this clone. The CDR3 is cut off 3 residues early in the read; its end comes from the germline J gene. V gene TRBV4-2 combines with J gene TRBJ1-2; 9 bases map to TRBD1. The CDR3 length is 15 residues. In germline, CDR1 is LGHNA, CDR2 YNFKEQ. The CDR3 bases that were read are TGTGCCAGCAGCCCATTGATTAGACAGGGGGACGGC. This codes for CASSPLIRQGDG. The complete CDR3 sequence is CASSPLIRQGDGYTF.

This clone was seen only a few times. The observed sequence ends 3 residues before the CDR3 terminus, with the missing tail filled in from the germline J gene. This chain links TRBV30 with TRBJ1-2; D gene uncertain. This CDR3 region has 13 residues. The V gene's germline CDR1 is GTSNPN and CDR2 SVGIG (reference sequence). The CDR3 here is CAWSGTDLNTYTF. The CDR3 DNA, read in part, is TGTGCCTGGAGTGGGACTGACCTCAATACC. Full variable domain (outside the CDR3, taken from reference TRBV30 and TRBJ1-2): SQTIHQWPATLVQPVGSPLSLECTVEGTSNPNLYWYRQAAGRGLQLLFYSVGIGQISSEVPQNLSASRPQDRQFILSSKKLLLSDSGFYLCAWSGTDLNTYTFGSGTRLTVV.

This clone was found a few times. Read sequence stops 3 residues before the CDR3 end, and the germline J gene provides the missing end. This chain joins TRBV6-4 and TRBJ2-1; 9 bases match TRBD2. The V gene's germline CDR1 is MRHNA and CDR2 SNTAGT. Unmatched junction bases numbered 9, after V lost 0 bases and J lost 0 bases. This CDR3 region has 19 residues. The CDR3 bases that were read are TGTGCCAGCAGTGACTCTGCCCTAGCGGGAAGGGGCTCCTACAATGAG. Protein product: CASSDSALAGRGSYNE. The full CDR3 is CASSDSALAGRGSYNEQFF.

This clone was counted at least ten times. The sequence runs out 3 residues before the end of the CDR3; the remainder is reconstructed from the germline J gene. The chain carries TRBV4-2 and TRBJ1-1; D gene unclear. V lost 1 base and J 4 bases, leaving 13 bases between the germline ends. CDR1 and CDR2 from the germline V gene are LGHNA and YNFKEQ. This CDR3 is 15 amino acids long. The sequenced part of the CDR3 DNA is TGTGCCAGCAGCCAAGTAGAACTGGTGAGCACTGAA. Encoded protein: CASSQVELVSTE. The whole CDR3 reads CASSQVELVSTEAFF.

This clone was found many times. The read is 3 residues too short to cover the CDR3 end, so that end is filled in from the germline J gene. J is TRBJ2-1 and V is TRBV5-1; D uncertain. CDR1 and CDR2 (germline): SGHRS, YFSETQ. This CDR3 is 13 amino acids long. Trimming cost V 3 bases and J 4 bases, with 8 bases left between them. This chain's CDR3 is CASSSSRYNEQFF. CDR3 DNA (partial): TGCGCCAGCAGCTCATCCAGGTACAATGAG.

This clone was picked up many times. The CDR3 goes on 3 residues after the read ends, and that part is filled in from the germline J gene. The chain is built from TRBV7-6 and TRBJ1-4; possibly TRBD1 for D (5 bases). Germline lookup yields CDR1 SGHVS and CDR2 FNYEAQ. This CDR3 spans 17 amino acids. The V end was cut by 5 bases, the J end by 1 base, with 17 bases between. The CDR3 sequence is CASSEEVTGGTNEKLFF. CDR3 bases read: TGTGCCAGCAGCGAAGAAGTGACCGGGGGAACTAATGAAAAA.

This clone was observed many times. Coverage ceases 3 residues before the CDR3 finishes, and the germline J gene fills in the end. This chain uses TRBV30 with TRBJ2-7; D call uncertain. CDR1 is GTSNPN, CDR2 SVGIG, per germline (reference sequence). The CDR3 sequence is 14 residues long. Trimming removed 4 bases from V and 0 bases from J, with 13 bases in between. The CDR3 region is CAWINFEDSYEQYF. The part of the CDR3 DNA that was read is TGTGCCTGGATAAACTTCGAAGACTCCTACGAG.

This clone appeared many times. The DNA ends 3 residues before the CDR3 does, and the rest of the CDR3 is filled in from the germline J gene. The chain uses TRBV7-6 and TRBJ2-7, with 7 bases matching TRBD1. The CDR3 totals 14 residues. Unmatched junction bases numbered 6, after V lost 5 bases and J lost 2 bases. Germline V gene lookup returns CDR1 SGHVS and CDR2 FNYEAQ. The CDR3 reads CASSNSRGTYEQYF. CDR3 DNA, as far as it was read: TGTGCCAGCAGCAACAGCAGGGGGACCTACGAG.

This clone has a count of ten or more. The read halts 3 residues ahead of the CDR3 end, with the missing end drawn from the germline J gene. This rearrangement joins TRBV11-2 to TRBJ2-1, with D possibly matching TRBD1 (6 bases). V was pared by 2 bases and J by 7 bases, with 12 bases between. This CDR3 has 14 residues. Germline lookup yields CDR1 SGHAT and CDR2 FQNNGV. This CDR3 is CASSLIDRMNEQFF. The CDR3 DNA, read in part, is TGTGCCAGCAGCTTAATCGACAGGATGAATGAG.

The table lists this clone with many counts. Read sequence stops 3 residues before the CDR3 end, and the germline J gene provides the missing end. This chain uses TRBV9 with TRBJ2-7; possibly TRBD2 for D (5 bases). Germline values: CDR1 SGDLS, CDR2 YYNGEE. The CDR3 runs 12 residues. V lost 4 bases and J 2 bases, leaving 7 bases between the germline ends. CDR3 loop: CASSRTAYEQYF. The DNA read from the CDR3 is TGTGCCAGCAGCAGGACTGCCTACGAG.